The clone carrying this T cell receptor (beta chain) was seen only a few times. The antigen is unknown. The table came from immunoSEQ multiplex PCR; TCRdb's copy has only in-frame clones and leaves some out. The sample contains 110,000 or so clones, around 65% of which appear only once. The data are from a study of shared clonotypes between healthy human individuals. Study conclusions and caveats: Across a handful of donors, naive CD4 shared 5% to 6%, naive CD8 over 3%, memory CD4 less than 2.5%, memory CD8 0.4% to 0.5%.

V shed 5 bases and J 2 bases; nucleotides not matched to a gene: 3. CDR3 length equals 14 residues. CDR1 and CDR2 from the germline V gene are SNHLY and FYNNEI. This chain joins TRBV2 and TRBJ2-3; 8 bases fit TRBD2. The sequenced material came from memory CD8+ T cells sorted from blood. Noted subset: CD45RO+ cells pooled with CCR7-negative TemRA cells. The source of this sequence is a woman aged 25 to 39 in good health. This CDR3 reads CASSSGSNTDTQYF. CDR3 in DNA: TGTGCCAGCAGTAGCGGGAGTAACACAGATACGCAGTATTTT.